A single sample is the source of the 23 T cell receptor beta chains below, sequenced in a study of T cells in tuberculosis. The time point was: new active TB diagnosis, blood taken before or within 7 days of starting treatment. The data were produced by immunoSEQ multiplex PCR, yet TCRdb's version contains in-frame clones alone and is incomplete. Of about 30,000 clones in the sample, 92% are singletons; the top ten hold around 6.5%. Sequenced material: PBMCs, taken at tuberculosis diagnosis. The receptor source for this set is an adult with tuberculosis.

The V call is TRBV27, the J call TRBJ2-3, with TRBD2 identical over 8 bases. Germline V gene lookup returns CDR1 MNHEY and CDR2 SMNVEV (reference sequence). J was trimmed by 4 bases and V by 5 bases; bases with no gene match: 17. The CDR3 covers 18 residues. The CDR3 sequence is CASSRTSKTMEWPDTQYF. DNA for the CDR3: TGTGCCAGCAGTCGGACTAGCAAGACAATGGAATGGCCAGATACGCAGTATTTT.

Here the CDR3 reads CASSPYRVDYGYTF. Here the CDR3 DNA reads TGTGCCAGCAGCCCGTACAGGGTTGACTATGGCTACACCTTC. V and J are TRBV7-2 and TRBJ1-2, with D perhaps TRBD1 (6 bases). V lost 5 bases to trimming and J lost 3 bases, with 13 bases between them. Germline V CDR1 and CDR2: SGHTA, FQGNSA. This CDR3 has 14 residues.

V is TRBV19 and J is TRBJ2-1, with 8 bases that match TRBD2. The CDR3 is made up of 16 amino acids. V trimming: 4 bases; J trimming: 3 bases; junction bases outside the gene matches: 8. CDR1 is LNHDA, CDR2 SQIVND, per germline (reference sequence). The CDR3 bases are TGTGCCAGTAGTACACAAACGGGGGGGTTCTACAATGAGCAGTTCTTC. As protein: CASSTQTGGFYNEQFF.

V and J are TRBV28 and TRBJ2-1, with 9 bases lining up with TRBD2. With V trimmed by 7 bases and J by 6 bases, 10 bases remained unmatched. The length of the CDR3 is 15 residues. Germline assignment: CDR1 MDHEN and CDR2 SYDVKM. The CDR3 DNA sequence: TGTGCCAGCATTCCGGGACTAGCCACGCCCAATGAGCAGTTCTTC. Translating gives CASIPGLATPNEQFF.

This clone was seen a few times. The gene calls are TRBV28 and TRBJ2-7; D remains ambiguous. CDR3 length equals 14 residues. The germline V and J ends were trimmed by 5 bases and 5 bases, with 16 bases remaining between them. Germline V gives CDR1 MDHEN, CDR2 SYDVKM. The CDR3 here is CASSTRSRVDEQYF. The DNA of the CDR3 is TGTGCCAGCAGTACTCGATCACGGGTGGACGAGCAGTACTTC.

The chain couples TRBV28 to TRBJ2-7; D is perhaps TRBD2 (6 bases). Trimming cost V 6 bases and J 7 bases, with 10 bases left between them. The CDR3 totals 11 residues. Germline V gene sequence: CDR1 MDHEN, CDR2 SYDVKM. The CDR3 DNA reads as TGTGCCAGCAGCCTAGGGAGGGAGCAGTACTTC. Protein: CASSLGREQYF.

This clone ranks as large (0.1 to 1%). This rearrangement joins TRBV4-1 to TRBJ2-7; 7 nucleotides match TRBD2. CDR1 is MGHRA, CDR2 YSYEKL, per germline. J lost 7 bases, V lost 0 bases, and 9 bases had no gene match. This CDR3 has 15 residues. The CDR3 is CASSQEPAGREEQYF. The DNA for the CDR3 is TGCGCCAGCAGCCAAGAGCCAGCGGGACGAGAAGAGCAGTACTTC.

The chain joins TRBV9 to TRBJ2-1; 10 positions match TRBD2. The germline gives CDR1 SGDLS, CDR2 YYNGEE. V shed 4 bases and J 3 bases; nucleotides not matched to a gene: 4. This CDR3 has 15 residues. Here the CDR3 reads CASSPWTSGYNEQFF. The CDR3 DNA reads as TGTGCCAGCAGCCCATGGACTAGCGGCTACAATGAGCAGTTCTTC.

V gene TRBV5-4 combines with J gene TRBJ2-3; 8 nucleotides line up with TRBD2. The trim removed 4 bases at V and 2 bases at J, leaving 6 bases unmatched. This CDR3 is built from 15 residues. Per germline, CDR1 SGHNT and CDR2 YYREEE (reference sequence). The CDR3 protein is CASSTSAGATDTQYF. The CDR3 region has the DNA TGTGCCAGCAGCACCTCAGCGGGAGCCACAGATACGCAGTATTTT.

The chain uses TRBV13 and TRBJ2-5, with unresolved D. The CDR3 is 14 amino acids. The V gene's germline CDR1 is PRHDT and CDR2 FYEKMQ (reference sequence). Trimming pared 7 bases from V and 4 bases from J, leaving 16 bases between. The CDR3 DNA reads TGTGCCAGCAACCCTTACTCCTTTTCAGAGACCCAGTACTTC. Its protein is CASNPYSFSETQYF.

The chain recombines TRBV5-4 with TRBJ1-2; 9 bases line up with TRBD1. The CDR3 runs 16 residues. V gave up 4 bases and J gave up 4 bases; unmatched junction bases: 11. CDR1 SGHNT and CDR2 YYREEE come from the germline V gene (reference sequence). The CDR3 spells CASSPRLQGAGYGYTF. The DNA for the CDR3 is TGTGCCAGCAGCCCTCGATTACAGGGGGCGGGCTATGGCTACACCTTC.

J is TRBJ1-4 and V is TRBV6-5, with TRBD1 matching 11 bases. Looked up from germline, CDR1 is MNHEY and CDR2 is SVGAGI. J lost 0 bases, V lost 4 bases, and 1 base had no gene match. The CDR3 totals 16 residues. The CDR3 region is CASSWDRGATNEKLFF. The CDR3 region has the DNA TGTGCCAGCAGTTGGGACAGGGGGGCAACTAATGAAAAACTGTTTTTT.

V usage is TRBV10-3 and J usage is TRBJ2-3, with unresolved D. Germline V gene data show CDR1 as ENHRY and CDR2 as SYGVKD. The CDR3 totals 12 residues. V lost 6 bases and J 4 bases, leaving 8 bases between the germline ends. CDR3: CAIRVAADTQYF. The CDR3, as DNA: TGTGCCATCAGAGTTGCGGCAGATACGCAGTATTTT.

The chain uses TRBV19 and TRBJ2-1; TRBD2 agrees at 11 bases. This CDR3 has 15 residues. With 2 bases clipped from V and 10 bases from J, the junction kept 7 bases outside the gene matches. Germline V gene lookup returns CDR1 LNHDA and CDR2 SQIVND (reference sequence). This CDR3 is CASSIRVLAGEEQFF. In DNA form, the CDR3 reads TGTGCCAGTAGTATAAGGGTACTAGCGGGAGAGGAGCAGTTCTTC.

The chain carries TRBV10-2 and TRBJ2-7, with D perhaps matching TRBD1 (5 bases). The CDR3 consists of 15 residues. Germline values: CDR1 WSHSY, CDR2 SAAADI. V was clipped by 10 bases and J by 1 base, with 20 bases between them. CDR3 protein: CATSGVGALSYEQYF. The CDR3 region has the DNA TGCGCCACCTCTGGAGTAGGGGCTCTTTCCTACGAGCAGTACTTC.

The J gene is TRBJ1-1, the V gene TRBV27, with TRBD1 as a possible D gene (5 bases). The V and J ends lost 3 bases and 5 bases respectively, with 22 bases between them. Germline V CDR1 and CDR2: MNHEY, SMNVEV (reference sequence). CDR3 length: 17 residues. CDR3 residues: CASSFRTGAGGGTEAFF. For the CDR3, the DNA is TGTGCCAGCAGTTTCAGGACCGGTGCGGGGGGAGGAACTGAAGCTTTCTTT.

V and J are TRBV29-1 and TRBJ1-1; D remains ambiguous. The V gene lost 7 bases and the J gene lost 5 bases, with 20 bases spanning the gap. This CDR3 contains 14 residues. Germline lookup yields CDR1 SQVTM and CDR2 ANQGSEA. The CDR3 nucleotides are TGCAGCGCCAAAGAGGGCCCGGGAGGGACTGAAGCTTTCTTT. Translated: CSAKEGPGGTEAFF.

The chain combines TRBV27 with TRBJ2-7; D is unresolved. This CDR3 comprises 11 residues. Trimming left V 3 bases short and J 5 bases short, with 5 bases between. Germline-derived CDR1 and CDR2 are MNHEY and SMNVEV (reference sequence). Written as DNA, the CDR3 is TGTGCCAGCAGTTTTCAGGACGAGCAGTACTTC. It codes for CASSFQDEQYF.

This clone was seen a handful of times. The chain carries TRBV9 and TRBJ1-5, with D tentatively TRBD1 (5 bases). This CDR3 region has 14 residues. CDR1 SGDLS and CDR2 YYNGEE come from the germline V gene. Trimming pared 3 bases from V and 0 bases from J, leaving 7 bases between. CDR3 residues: CASSAQGSNQPQHF. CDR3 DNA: TGTGCCAGCAGCGCGCAGGGTAGCAATCAGCCCCAGCATTTT.

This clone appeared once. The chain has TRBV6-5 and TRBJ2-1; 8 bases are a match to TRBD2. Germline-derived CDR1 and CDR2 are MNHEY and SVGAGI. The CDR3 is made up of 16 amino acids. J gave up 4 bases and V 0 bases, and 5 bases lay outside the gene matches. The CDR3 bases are TGTGCCAGCAGTTACTCAACAGCGGGGGAATACAATGAGCAGTTCTTC. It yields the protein CASSYSTAGEYNEQFF.

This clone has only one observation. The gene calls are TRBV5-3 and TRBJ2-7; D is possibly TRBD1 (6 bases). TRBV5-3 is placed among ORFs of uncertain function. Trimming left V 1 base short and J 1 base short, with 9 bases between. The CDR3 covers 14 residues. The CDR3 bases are TGTGCCAGAAGCTTGAGGGGGAGTTCCTACGAGCAGTACTTC. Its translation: CARSLRGSSYEQYF.

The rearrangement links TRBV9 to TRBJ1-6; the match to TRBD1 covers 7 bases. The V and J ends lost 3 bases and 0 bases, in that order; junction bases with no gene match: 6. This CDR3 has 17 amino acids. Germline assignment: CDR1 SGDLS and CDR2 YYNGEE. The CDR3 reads CASSEGAISSYNSPLHF. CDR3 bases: TGTGCCAGCAGCGAGGGGGCCATTAGCTCCTATAATTCACCCCTCCACTTT.

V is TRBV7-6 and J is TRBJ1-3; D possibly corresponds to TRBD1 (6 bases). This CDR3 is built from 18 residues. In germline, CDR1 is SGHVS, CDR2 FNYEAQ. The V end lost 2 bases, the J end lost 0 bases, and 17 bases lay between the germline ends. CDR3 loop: CASSLRGGRGASGNTIYF. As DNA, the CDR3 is TGTGCCAGCAGCTTACGTGGGGGCAGGGGAGCCTCTGGAAACACCATATATTTT.